This TCR beta chain derives from a study of spatial heterogeneity in lung cancer (dated by TCRdb to the late 2010s). General notes on the study: More beta-chain than alpha-chain transcripts were consistently detected, likely reflecting higher beta-chain transcript abundance. TCR transcript counts in tumor regions correlated strongly with a T cell transcriptional module score from matched bulk RNA-seq. In the raw uncorrected reads, each unique combination of TCR and UMI appeared more than ten times on average. The study quantitatively compared TCR alpha and beta repertoires across multiple tumor regions, matched nontumor lung and blood in non-small cell lung cancer. Nonsynonymous mutation counts, determined by whole-exome sequencing of tumor tissue, were related to TCR repertoire features. Both alpha and beta chains were TCR-sequenced in 200 to 250 tumor regions, roughly 70 matched nontumor lung samples and 45 to 60 PBMC samples obtained at surgery. What the research found in general, with its limitations: TCR-seq coverage of tumor T cells was estimated to be only roughly 7.3% for alpha chains and more than 11% for beta chains. The count of ubiquitous expanded TCRs correlated with the count of ubiquitous nonsynonymous mutations, and the count of regional expanded TCRs correlated with the count of regional nonsynonymous mutations. Additional single-cell paired TCR alpha and beta sequencing was considered necessary to confirm, at a functional level, the hypothesis that regional TCRs recognize regional mutations. The number of expanded intratumoral alpha and beta TCRs correlated with the tumor nonsynonymous mutation count.

According to the study, the label for this sample's time point signals: sample taken at primary tumor resection. Samples were obtained from 70 to 85 patients with early-stage, untreated non-small cell lung cancer from the lung TRACERx cohort. TCR sequencing used whole RNA extracted from tumor and nontumor lung tissue, or from cryopreserved PBMC samples, without cell sorting. Patients were selected for TCR sequencing only if sufficient RNA was available from at least two tumor regions. A lung pathologist reviewed the tumor and adjacent nontumor lung specimens before the specimens were selected. The library was prepared using 5' RACE. Sequencing was performed on a NextSeq 500. To allow correction of PCR and sequencing errors, the TCR library protocol tagged every TCR cDNA molecule with a unique molecular identifier. As for the authors' bioinformatics: TCR identification, UMI-based error correction and CDR3 extraction were performed with Decombinator tools. Expanded TCRs were defined as those above a frequency of 2 per 1,000, corresponding to the top 1% of the tumor frequency distribution. Expanded tumor TCRs were classed as regional if statistically deemed absent (corrected P<0.05) from at least one tumor region, otherwise ubiquitous. Renyi diversity was calculated using the R vegan package after each repertoire was subsampled 100 times to 5,000 TCRs. CDR3 similarity networks were built from amino acid triplet string-kernel similarity, connecting CDR3s with pairwise similarity above 0.82. TCRdb handled the public reads itself, with Q25 trimming in fastp and clone calling in MiXCR, and kept productive beta chains. All rows with the same CDR3 protein become a single entry with the most common DNA and genes. TCRdb's processing, not the authors', yielded these V and J calls. Across this sample there are some 11,000 distinct CDR3 sequences, with around 5.5% seen only once. Clones ranked in the top ten supply around 11% of the sample.

With respect to this clonotype: Its antigen is still unknown. Base-call qualities are not available, and no considerably larger clone is one nucleotide away. For a library built for alpha chains, this beta chain is a stray read; little rests on its size.

The sequencing here drew on lung tumor tissue, taken at surgery. This TCR came from a male donor with early-stage non-small cell lung cancer.

The CDR3 region has the sequence CASSEVAGTQYF. The DNA reads TGTGCCAGCAGTGAAGTAGCTGGTACGCAGTATTTT. Here the chain combines TRBV6-1 and TRBJ2-3, with the identity of the D gene unclear. The germline V gene provides CDR1 MNHNS and CDR2 SASEGT. The CDR3 numbers 12 residues from cysteine through phenylalanine. Just CDR3 DNA is preserved here, 36 bases in frame from base 1. V sheds 1 base and J sheds 8 bases, leaving 7 bases between their ends.